Following are 10 T cell receptor beta chains from one sample sequenced in a study of T cells in Graves' hyperthyroidism and ophthalmopathy. RNA transcripts provided the source from which TCR beta CDR3 regions were amplified. The HTBI primer set was used in a first-round RT-PCR of the TCR CDR3. One entry per CDR3 protein results from TCRdb running MiXCR on the multiplex PCR reads. The sample contains a few hundred thousand distinct CDR3 sequences, 15% to 18% of which appear only once. Sequencing was done on a sample of blood. The source is a woman aged 25 to 39 with Graves' hyperthyroidism.

Details on this clonotype: Being one base from a much bigger clone, this may be a read error. The chain has TRBV27 and TRBJ1-1; D uncertain. CDR3 length: 15 residues. Germline assignment: CDR1 MNHEY and CDR2 SMNVEV (reference sequence). Trimming cost V 2 bases and J 1 base, with 11 bases left between them. In nucleotides, the CDR3 is TGTGCCAGCAGTTTAGTGGCACCCCAGAACACTGAAGCTTTCTTT. Translated, it gives CASSLVAPQNTEAFF.

This clonotype was recorded many times. This rearrangement joins TRBV7-9 to TRBJ2-2; TRBD2 might be the D (6 bases). Germline lookup yields CDR1 SEHNR and CDR2 FQNEAQ (reference sequence). The CDR3 extends over 16 amino acids. Deletions cut 1 base from V and 3 bases from J, with 12 bases between. CDR3 coding DNA: TGTGCCAGCAGCTTAGGAGGAGGGCGGGACACCGGGGAGCTGTTTTTT. It encodes CASSLGGGRDTGELFF.

This clonotype was counted many times. The V call is TRBV7-2, the J call TRBJ2-2; 10 positions agree with TRBD2. After removal of 6 bases from V and 0 bases from J, the junction contained 1 base not matched to a gene. CDR3 size: 15 residues. In germline, CDR1 is SGHTA, CDR2 FQGNSA. The CDR3, as DNA: TGTGCCAGCAGACTAGCGGGGACGAACACCGGGGAGCTGTTTTTT. This sequence encodes CASRLAGTNTGELFF.

The table lists this clonotype with a few counts. The chain combines TRBV6-5 with TRBJ2-7; TRBD2 agrees at 10 bases. Germline assignment: CDR1 MNHEY and CDR2 SVGAGI. V gave up 1 base and J gave up 2 bases; unmatched junction bases: 8. CDR3 size: 17 residues. The CDR3 bases are TGTGCCAGCAGTTACTTGGCTAGCGGGAGATCGGCCTACGAGCAGTACTTC. Amino acid sequence: CASSYLASGRSAYEQYF.

This clonotype has at least ten counts. The rearrangement links TRBV12-3 or TRBV12-4 to TRBJ2-5; 7 nucleotides align to TRBD2. The length of the CDR3 is 16 residues. J lost 0 bases, V lost 7 bases, and 11 bases had no gene match. CDR3 in DNA: TGTGCCAGCACCCTCGGGGCTAGCGGAGACCAAGAGACCCAGTACTTC. Translated, it gives CASTLGASGDQETQYF.

This clonotype was observed a handful of times. This chain connects TRBV7-9 to TRBJ2-5; D not certain. Trimming removed 1 base at V and 12 bases at J, with 9 bases between. The CDR3 runs 11 residues. The germline V gene encodes CDR1 SEHNR and CDR2 FQNEAQ (reference sequence). The CDR3, as DNA: TGTGCCAGCAGCTTAGGGGCGGATAAGTACTTC. Residues: CASSLGADKYF.

This clonotype was counted ten times or more. The rearrangement uses TRBV27 and TRBJ1-1, with D unresolved. Between the trimmed V and J ends, which lost 6 bases and 7 bases, there was a span of 9 bases. The CDR3 loop spans 11 amino acids. Germline CDR1 reads MNHEY; CDR2 reads SMNVEV (reference sequence). CDR3 region: CASRQGVEAFF. Written as DNA, the CDR3 is TGTGCCAGCAGGCAAGGAGTTGAAGCTTTCTTT.

The sample holds a few counts of this clonotype. The chain recombines TRBV29-1 with TRBJ2-7, with TRBD2 identical over 7 bases. Per the germline V gene, CDR1 is SQVTM and CDR2 is ANQGSEA. The trim removed 6 bases at V and 2 bases at J, leaving 7 bases unmatched. The length of the CDR3 is 13 residues. The CDR3 loop is CSVVPSGTYEQYF. DNA of the CDR3: TGCAGCGTGGTCCCTAGCGGAACCTACGAGCAGTACTTC.

In regard to this clonotype: This may come from a read error, since a much larger clone is one base off. The CDR3 ends on some other residue instead of the conserved phenylalanine or tryptophan, so this is likely a read error. The chain uses TRBV7-3 and TRBJ2-2; no reliable D call. V shed 5 bases and J shed 7 bases, with 14 bases lying between them. CDR3 size: 14 residues. The germline CDR1 and CDR2 sequences are SGHTA and FQGTGA. The CDR3 DNA sequence: TGTGCCAGCAGCCGTCCGGGTTCTGGCGGGGAGCTGTTTTCT. Its protein product is CASSRPGSGGELFS.

This clonotype was observed many times. The chain links TRBV12-3 or TRBV12-4 to TRBJ1-3; possibly TRBD1 for D (5 bases). This CDR3 comprises 15 residues. The ends were cut back, 3 bases at V and 0 bases at J, with 9 bases in the middle. The CDR3 spells CASSFAGSSGNTIYF. The CDR3 DNA reads TGTGCCAGCAGTTTTGCAGGGAGCTCTGGAAACACCATATATTTT.